This passage covers 4 T cell receptor beta chains from one sample sequenced in a study of beta chain features in type 1 diabetes listed by TCRdb under 2018. Study-wide conclusions, independent of this receptor: Type 1 diabetes patients showed a moderate but significant shortening of TCRB CDR3 length in all four CD4+ subsets.

Antigens of these TCRs are unknown. The receptor library was made with the immunoSEQ multiplex PCR assay. The High Capacity cDNA Reverse Transcription Kit was used to reverse transcribe all of the isolated RNA, meaning that expressed TCRB transcripts were what got sequenced. In its TCRdb copy, this immuneACCESS table keeps in-frame sequences only and misses some clones. Where compared with another copy, unresolved V genes explain less than half of these, and the others have no known cause. Recorded for this sample are 200,000 to 300,000 clones; about 11% of them occurred a single time. Approximately 0.015% of the sample is in the top ten clones. Sequencing used naive CD4+ T cells from blood. This specimen's cell subset or site label, interpreted: true naive CD4+ T cells. The receptors stem from a man aged 25 to 40 with type 1 diabetes.

The chain couples TRBV6-1 to TRBJ2-7, with TRBD2 as a possible D gene (6 bases). The germline V gene encodes CDR1 MNHNS and CDR2 SASEGT. Trimming removed 8 bases at V and 4 bases at J, with 18 bases between. This CDR3 spans 14 amino acids. The CDR3 protein is CASGGVSGSYEQYF. CDR3 coding DNA: TGTGCCAGCGGCGGGGTCTCGGGGAGTTACGAGCAGTACTTC.

Comment on this clone: At one end, the junction sequence differs from germline, possibly due to a read error. This rearrangement joins TRBV7-9 to TRBJ1-2; D is undetermined. Germline V gene lookup returns CDR1 SEHNR and CDR2 FQNEAQ (reference sequence). This CDR3 is 9 amino acids long. CDR3 DNA: TGTGCCAGCAGCTTAGATCTCGGTTTC. This translates into CASSLDLGF.

This clone was seen more than once but under ten times. The chain joins TRBV5-1 to TRBJ2-5; 7 bases are a match to TRBD2. This CDR3 region has 13 residues. Trimming took 2 bases from V and 7 from J; bases not matched to a gene: 5. From germline, CDR1 is SGHRS and CDR2 YFSETQ. The CDR3 nucleotides read TGCGCCAGCAGCTTAGGACTAGAGGGGACCCAGTACTTC. Its translation: CASSLGLEGTQYF.

The gene calls are TRBV27 and TRBJ2-3, with TRBD1 matching 9 bases. There are 13 residues in the CDR3. CDR1 and CDR2 (germline): MNHEY, SMNVEV (reference sequence). Trimming took 6 bases from V and 9 from J; bases not matched to a gene: 7. CDR3 amino acids: CASRPTGGQTQYF. In DNA, the CDR3 is TGTGCCAGCAGACCGACAGGGGGACAAACGCAGTATTTT.